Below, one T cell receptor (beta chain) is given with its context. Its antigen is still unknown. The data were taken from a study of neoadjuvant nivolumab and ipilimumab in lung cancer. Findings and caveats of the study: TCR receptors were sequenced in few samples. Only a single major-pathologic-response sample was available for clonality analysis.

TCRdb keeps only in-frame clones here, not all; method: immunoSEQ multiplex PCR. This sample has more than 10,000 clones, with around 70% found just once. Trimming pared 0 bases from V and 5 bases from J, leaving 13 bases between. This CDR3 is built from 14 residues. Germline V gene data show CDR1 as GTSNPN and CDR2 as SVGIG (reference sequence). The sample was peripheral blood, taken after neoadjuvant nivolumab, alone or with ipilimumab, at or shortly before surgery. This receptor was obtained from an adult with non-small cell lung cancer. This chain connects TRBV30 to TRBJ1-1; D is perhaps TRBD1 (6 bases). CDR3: CAWSVTGWDTEAFF. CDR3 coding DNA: TGTGCCTGGAGTGTAACAGGGTGGGATACTGAAGCTTTCTTT.